Sequencing of this TCR beta chain was carried out in a study of T-cell reconstitution after alpha-beta-depleted transplantation in children. Preparation of the TCRbeta library used unique molecular identifiers. TCRdb recomputed calls from the PCR reads with MiXCR, one row per CDR3 protein. Among about 610,000 distinct CDR3 sequences listed, over 9.5% were seen once. Trimming stripped 7 bases from V and 5 bases from J, with 5 bases between. Germline CDR1 reads MNHEY; CDR2 reads SMNVEV (reference sequence). The CDR3 runs 11 residues. Material: PBMCs from the stem cell graft donor, obtained from the stem cell graft. This receptor was obtained from a human donor who donated a stem cell graft to a child with acute myeloid leukemia. This chain connects TRBV27 to TRBJ2-2, with D uncertain. The CDR3 coding sequence is TGTGCCAGCACACAGACCGGGGAGCTGTTTTTT. As protein: CASTQTGELFF.